A selection of T cell receptor beta chains follows, all from one sample in a study of T cells after yellow fever vaccination. TCRdb reprocessed the 5' RACE reads with MiXCR, giving one entry per CDR3 protein. The sample contains roughly 16,000 distinct CDR3 sequences, about 4% of which appear only once. The specimen was PBMCs, either bulk or a sorted T-cell subset (CD4+, CD8+, memory, or dextramer-sorted; not recorded which), collected 15 days after the yellow fever booster vaccination. All receptors derive from a man aged 30 to 45 who received the YFV17D yellow fever vaccine. Each CDR3 is given with its conserved first and last residue. A D gene is named only where the DNA matches it firmly. The size of a clone is reported for some rows only, either as once, few or many, or as a class for expanded clones.

clone_size: many; d_call: TRBD1; j_call: TRBJ2-6; v_call: TRBV5-6; cdr3_aa: CASSLPTGAGANVLTF; cdr3_nt: TGTGCCAGCAGCCTGCCCACAGGGGCTGGGGCCAACGTCCTGACTTTC
clone_size: many; d_call: .; j_call: TRBJ2-3; v_call: TRBV7-3; cdr3_aa: CASSLVGNTDTQYF; cdr3_nt: TGTGCCAGCAGCTTAGTGGGGAACACAGATACGCAGTATTTT
clone_size: many; d_call: TRBD2; j_call: TRBJ2-5; v_call: TRBV7-2; cdr3_aa: CASSLGLAGETQYF; cdr3_nt: TGTGCCAGCAGCCTGGGACTAGCGGGAGAGACCCAGTACTTC
clone_size: many; d_call: .; j_call: TRBJ2-7; v_call: TRBV10-3; cdr3_aa: CAINEPLLGYEQYF; cdr3_nt: TGTGCCATCAATGAGCCTCTACTCGGCTACGAGCAGTACTTC
clone_size: many; d_call: .; j_call: TRBJ1-1; v_call: TRBV6-5; cdr3_aa: CASSYPGANTEAFF; cdr3_nt: TGTGCCAGCAGTTACCCTGGCGCGAACACTGAAGCTTTCTTT
clone_size: medium-sized; d_call: TRBD1; j_call: TRBJ1-2; v_call: TRBV29-1; cdr3_aa: CSVEATGNLRTGRRGYTF; cdr3_nt: TGCAGCGTTGAAGCCACGGGCAACTTACGGACAGGGCGGCGGGGCTACACCTTC
clone_size: many; d_call: .; j_call: TRBJ1-1; v_call: TRBV6-5; cdr3_aa: CASSYSENTEAFF; cdr3_nt: TGTGCCAGCAGTTACTCCGAAAACACTGAAGCTTTCTTT
clone_size: many; d_call: .; j_call: TRBJ2-5; v_call: TRBV21-1; cdr3_aa: CASSRPPETQYF; cdr3_nt: TGTGCCAGCAGCAGACCTCCGGAGACCCAGTACTTC
clone_size: many; d_call: TRBD2; j_call: TRBJ2-2; v_call: TRBV18; cdr3_aa: CASSPPMGGDTGELFF; cdr3_nt: TGTGCCAGCTCACCACCGATGGGAGGGGACACCGGGGAGCTGTTTTTT
clone_size: many; d_call: .; j_call: TRBJ2-7; v_call: TRBV30; cdr3_aa: CAWSVGVYYEQYF; cdr3_nt: TGTGCCTGGAGTGTCGGGGTCTACTACGAGCAGTACTTC
clone_size: medium-sized; d_call: .; j_call: TRBJ2-1; v_call: TRBV7-9; cdr3_aa: CASSLVGLPRDNEQFF; cdr3_nt: TGTGCCAGCAGCTTAGTTGGGCTCCCGAGGGACAATGAGCAGTTCTTC
clone_size: many; d_call: TRBD2; j_call: TRBJ2-1; v_call: TRBV6-2/TRBV6-3; cdr3_aa: CASSYGASGSLNEQFF; cdr3_nt: TGTGCCAGCAGTTACGGTGCTAGCGGGAGTTTAAATGAGCAGTTCTTC
clone_size: .; d_call: .; j_call: TRBJ2-3; v_call: TRBV5-6; cdr3_aa: CASSFLDRQGDTQYF; cdr3_nt: TGTGCCAGCAGCTTCCTGGACCGACAAGGAGATACGCAGTATTTT
clone_size: many; d_call: .; j_call: TRBJ2-7; v_call: TRBV20-1; cdr3_aa: CSAHGWDFYEQYF; cdr3_nt: TGCAGTGCCCACGGTTGGGACTTCTACGAGCAGTACTTC
clone_size: many; d_call: TRBD2; j_call: TRBJ2-7; v_call: TRBV28; cdr3_aa: CATSASGAYEQYF; cdr3_nt: TGTGCCACCTCGGCTAGCGGAGCCTACGAGCAGTACTTC
clone_size: many; d_call: .; j_call: TRBJ2-3; v_call: TRBV30; cdr3_aa: CAWSEGPNTDTQYF; cdr3_nt: TGTGCCTGGAGTGAAGGGCCGAACACAGATACGCAGTATTTT
clone_size: medium-sized; d_call: .; j_call: TRBJ2-4; v_call: TRBV6-1; cdr3_aa: CASRAGIQTIQYF; cdr3_nt: TGTGCCAGCAGAGCAGGGATTCAGACCATTCAGTACTTC
clone_size: many; d_call: TRBD2; j_call: TRBJ2-7; v_call: TRBV9; cdr3_aa: CASSVSGSLDEQYF; cdr3_nt: TGTGCCAGCAGCGTAAGCGGGAGCCTGGACGAGCAGTACTTC
clone_size: many; d_call: TRBD2; j_call: TRBJ2-7; v_call: TRBV20-1; cdr3_aa: CSASSGSSYEQYF; cdr3_nt: TGCAGTGCAAGCAGCGGGAGCTCCTACGAGCAGTACTTC
clone_size: many; d_call: .; j_call: TRBJ2-2; v_call: TRBV7-2; cdr3_aa: CASSNHRVEELFF; cdr3_nt: TGTGCCAGCAGCAACCACAGGGTAGAGGAGCTGTTTTTT
clone_size: many; d_call: .; j_call: TRBJ2-1; v_call: TRBV20-1; cdr3_aa: CSALALPQGRGYNEQFF; cdr3_nt: TGCAGTGCTCTTGCCCTCCCACAGGGGAGGGGGTACAATGAGCAGTTCTTC
clone_size: many; d_call: TRBD2; j_call: TRBJ2-2; v_call: TRBV7-6; cdr3_aa: CASSFGLAGNTGELFF; cdr3_nt: TGTGCCAGCAGCTTCGGACTAGCGGGAAACACCGGGGAGCTGTTTTTT
clone_size: .; d_call: TRBD1; j_call: TRBJ2-5; v_call: TRBV6-5; cdr3_aa: CASSPTRTGGETHYF; cdr3_nt: TGTGCCAGCAGTCCCACAAGGACAGGGGGTGAGACCCACTACTTC
clone_size: many; d_call: TRBD2; j_call: TRBJ2-3; v_call: TRBV5-4; cdr3_aa: CASSLRLAGEADTQYF; cdr3_nt: TGTGCCAGCAGCCTAAGACTAGCGGGAGAGGCAGATACGCAGTATTTT
clone_size: many; d_call: TRBD2; j_call: TRBJ2-7; v_call: TRBV28; cdr3_aa: CASRHLAGGPYEQYF; cdr3_nt: TGTGCCAGCAGGCATCTAGCGGGAGGGCCCTACGAGCAGTACTTC
clone_size: many; d_call: .; j_call: TRBJ1-1; v_call: TRBV20-1; cdr3_aa: CSVPSQGSEAFF; cdr3_nt: TGCAGTGTCCCAAGCCAGGGCTCTGAAGCTTTCTTT
clone_size: many; d_call: .; j_call: TRBJ2-2; v_call: TRBV4-3; cdr3_aa: CASSPVGGQNTGELFF; cdr3_nt: TGCGCCAGCAGCCCTGTCGGGGGGCAAAATACCGGGGAGCTGTTTTTT
clone_size: many; d_call: TRBD2; j_call: TRBJ2-7; v_call: TRBV28; cdr3_aa: CASTSTSGVFSYEQYF; cdr3_nt: TGTGCCAGCACCTCCACAAGCGGGGTATTCTCCTACGAGCAGTACTTC
clone_size: many; d_call: TRBD2; j_call: TRBJ2-7; v_call: TRBV15; cdr3_aa: CATSRDLAGTYEQYF; cdr3_nt: TGTGCCACCAGCAGAGATCTAGCGGGGACCTACGAGCAGTACTTC
clone_size: many; d_call: .; j_call: TRBJ2-3; v_call: TRBV5-5; cdr3_aa: CASRPGGAGGQDTQYF; cdr3_nt: TGTGCCAGCAGACCAGGGGGGGCGGGAGGCCAAGATACGCAGTATTTT
clone_size: many; d_call: TRBD2; j_call: TRBJ2-7; v_call: TRBV29-1; cdr3_aa: CSVGNLAGANEQYF; cdr3_nt: TGCAGCGTCGGCAACCTAGCGGGAGCTAACGAGCAGTACTTC
clone_size: medium-sized; d_call: .; j_call: TRBJ2-5; v_call: TRBV25-1; cdr3_aa: CACVASTDQETQYF; cdr3_nt: TGTGCCTGTGTCGCCTCGACAGACCAAGAGACCCAGTACTTC
clone_size: many; d_call: .; j_call: TRBJ2-2; v_call: TRBV7-3; cdr3_aa: CASSPINTGELFF; cdr3_nt: TGTGCCAGCAGCCCAATTAACACCGGGGAGCTGTTTTTT
clone_size: .; d_call: TRBD2; j_call: TRBJ2-2; v_call: TRBV5-1; cdr3_aa: CASSTWTRGAGELFF; cdr3_nt: TGCGCCAGCAGCACCTGGACTAGGGGCGCCGGGGAGCTGTTTTTT
clone_size: many; d_call: .; j_call: TRBJ2-5; v_call: TRBV7-9; cdr3_aa: CASSGGMGGQETQYF; cdr3_nt: TGTGCCAGCAGCGGGGGCATGGGAGGCCAAGAGACCCAGTACTTC
clone_size: many; d_call: TRBD1; j_call: TRBJ2-7; v_call: TRBV27; cdr3_aa: CASSPITGQGKGSYEQYF; cdr3_nt: TGTGCCAGCAGTCCGATAACGGGACAGGGTAAAGGATCCTACGAGCAGTACTTC
clone_size: medium-sized; d_call: .; j_call: TRBJ2-1; v_call: TRBV12-3/TRBV12-4; cdr3_aa: CASSYGGPYNEQFF; cdr3_nt: TGTGCCAGCAGTTACGGAGGACCCTACAATGAGCAGTTCTTC
clone_size: many; d_call: .; j_call: TRBJ2-5; v_call: TRBV29-1; cdr3_aa: CSVATSLPQETQYF; cdr3_nt: TGCAGCGTTGCCACATCCCTACCCCAAGAGACCCAGTACTTC
clone_size: few; d_call: .; j_call: TRBJ2-7; v_call: TRBV25-1; cdr3_aa: CASGQSYEQYF; cdr3_nt: TGTGCCAGTGGACAGTCCTACGAGCAGTACTTC
clone_size: many; d_call: .; j_call: TRBJ2-7; v_call: TRBV6-5; cdr3_aa: CASSYGRNEQYF; cdr3_nt: TGTGCCAGCAGTTATGGAAGGAACGAGCAGTACTTC
clone_size: many; d_call: .; j_call: TRBJ2-3; v_call: TRBV29-1; cdr3_aa: CSGGTDTQYF; cdr3_nt: TGCAGCGGGGGCACAGATACGCAGTATTTT
clone_size: many; d_call: .; j_call: TRBJ1-6; v_call: TRBV5-1; cdr3_aa: CASSLGGPDSPLHF; cdr3_nt: TGCGCCAGCAGCTTGGGGGGTCCCGATTCACCCCTCCACTTT
clone_size: many; d_call: .; j_call: TRBJ2-3; v_call: TRBV12-3/TRBV12-4; cdr3_aa: CASRQGTDTQYF; cdr3_nt: TGTGCCAGCAGGCAGGGGACAGATACGCAGTATTTT